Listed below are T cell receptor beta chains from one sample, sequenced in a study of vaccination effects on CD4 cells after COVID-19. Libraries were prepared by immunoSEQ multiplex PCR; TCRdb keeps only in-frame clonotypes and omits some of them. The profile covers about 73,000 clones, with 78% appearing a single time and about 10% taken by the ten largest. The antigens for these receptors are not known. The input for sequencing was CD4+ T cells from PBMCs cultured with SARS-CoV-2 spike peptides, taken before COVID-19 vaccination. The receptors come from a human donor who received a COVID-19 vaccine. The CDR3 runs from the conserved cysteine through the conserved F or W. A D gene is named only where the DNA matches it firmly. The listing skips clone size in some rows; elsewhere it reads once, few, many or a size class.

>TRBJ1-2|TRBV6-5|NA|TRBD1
CASSSGQGYGYTF
TGTGCCAGCAGTTCCGGACAGGGCTATGGCTACACCTTC
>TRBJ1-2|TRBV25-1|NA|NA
CASSDLDSNGYTF
TGTGCCAGCAGTGACCTCGATTCGAATGGCTACACCTTC
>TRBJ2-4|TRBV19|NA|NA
CASSIWGAKNIQYF
TGTGCCAGTAGTATATGGGGGGCCAAAAACATTCAGTACTTC
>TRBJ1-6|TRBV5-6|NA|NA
CASSLVQGDSPLHF
TGTGCCAGCAGCTTGGTACAGGGTGATTCACCCCTCCACTTT
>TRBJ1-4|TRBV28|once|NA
CASTLNNEKLFF
TGTGCCAGCACCCTCAATAATGAAAAACTGTTTTTT
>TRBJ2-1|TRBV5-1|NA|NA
CASSRTWTPTYNEQFF
TGCGCCAGCAGCCGGACGTGGACCCCAACCTACAATGAGCAGTTCTTC
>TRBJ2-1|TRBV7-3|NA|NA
CASSLMGSSYNEQFF
TGTGCCAGCAGCTTAATGGGGTCCTCCTACAATGAGCAGTTCTTC
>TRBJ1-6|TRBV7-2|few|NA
CASSTQTSNSPLHF
TGTGCCAGCAGCACCCAGACGAGTAATTCACCCCTCCACTTT
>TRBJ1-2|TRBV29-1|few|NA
CSEGGGSGGYTF
TGCAGCGAAGGGGGGGGATCTGGTGGCTACACCTTC
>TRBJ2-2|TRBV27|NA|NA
CASSLLGGTGELFF
TGTGCCAGCAGTTTATTAGGCGGCACCGGGGAGCTGTTTTTT
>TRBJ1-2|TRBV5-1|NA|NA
CASSLAGYGYTF
TGCGCCAGCAGCTTGGCCGGGTATGGCTACACCTTC
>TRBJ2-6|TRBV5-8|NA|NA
CASSLGGPGANVLTF
TGTGCCAGCAGCTTGGGAGGGCCCGGGGCCAACGTCCTGACTTTC
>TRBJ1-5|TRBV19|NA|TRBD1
CASTRTGDSNQPQHF
TGTGCCAGTACCCGAACAGGGGATAGCAATCAGCCCCAGCATTTT
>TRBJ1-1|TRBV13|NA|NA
CASTKSRGVNTEAFF
TGTGCCAGCACGAAATCTCGGGGGGTGAACACTGAAGCTTTCTTT
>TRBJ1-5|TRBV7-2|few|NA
CASSVTPGVHQPQHF
TGTGCCAGCAGCGTAACCCCAGGGGTGCATCAGCCCCAGCATTTT
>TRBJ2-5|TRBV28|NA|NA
CASSLRRGQETQYF
TGTGCCAGCAGTTTGCGACGGGGCCAAGAGACCCAGTACTTC
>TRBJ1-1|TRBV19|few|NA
CASSKLDGNTEAFF
TGTGCCAGTAGTAAATTGGACGGGAACACTGAAGCTTTCTTT
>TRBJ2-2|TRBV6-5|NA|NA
CASSYSIRGNTGELFF
TGTGCCAGCAGTTACTCAATCAGGGGGAACACCGGGGAGCTGTTTTTT
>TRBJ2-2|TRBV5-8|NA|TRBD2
CASSLGLDYTGELFF
TGTGCCAGCAGCTTAGGACTAGATTACACCGGGGAGCTGTTTTTT
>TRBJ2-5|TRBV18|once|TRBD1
CASSPATGEETQYF
TGTGCCAGCTCACCAGCGACAGGGGAAGAGACCCAGTACTTC
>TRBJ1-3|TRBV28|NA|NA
CASSTGPGNTIYF
TGTGCCAGCAGTACAGGGCCTGGAAACACCATATATTTT
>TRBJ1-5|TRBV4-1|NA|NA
CASSQIIQNQPQHF
TGCGCCAGCAGCCAAATTATCCAAAATCAGCCCCAGCATTTT
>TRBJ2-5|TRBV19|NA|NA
CASSDSRTENQETQYF
TGTGCCAGTAGCGACTCCCGGACAGAAAACCAAGAGACCCAGTACTTC
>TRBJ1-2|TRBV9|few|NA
CASSVISSNYGYTF
TGTGCCAGCAGCGTAATCTCCTCGAACTATGGCTACACCTTC
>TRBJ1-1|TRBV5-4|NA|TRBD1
CASRTGQGFGTEAFF
TGTGCCAGCCGAACGGGACAGGGGTTCGGGACTGAAGCTTTCTTT
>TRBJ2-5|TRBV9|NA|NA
CASSVGPRISAQETQYF
TGTGCCAGCAGCGTAGGCCCGAGGATAAGCGCCCAAGAGACCCAGTACTTC
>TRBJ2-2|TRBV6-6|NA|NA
CASSSGGVTGELFF
TGTGCCAGCAGTTCTGGGGGCGTCACCGGGGAGCTGTTTTTT
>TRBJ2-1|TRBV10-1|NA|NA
CASGERTNEQFF
TGCGCCAGCGGTGAGAGGACCAATGAGCAGTTCTTC
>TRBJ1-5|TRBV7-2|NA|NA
CASNRTSNQPQHF
TGTGCCAGCAACCGTACAAGCAATCAGCCCCAGCATTTT
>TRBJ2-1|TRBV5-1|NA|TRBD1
CASSFQGAIEQFF
TGCGCCAGCAGCTTCCAGGGGGCTATTGAGCAGTTCTTC
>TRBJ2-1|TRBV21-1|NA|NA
CASSNSEQGLYNEQFF
TGTGCCAGCAGCAATTCCGAACAGGGACTATACAATGAGCAGTTCTTC
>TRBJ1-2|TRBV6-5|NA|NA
CASRPGGLNYGYTF
TGTGCCAGCCGACCGGGGGGACTTAACTATGGCTACACCTTC
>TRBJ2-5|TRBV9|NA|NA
CASSAETQYF
TGTGCCAGCAGTGCGGAGACCCAGTACTTC
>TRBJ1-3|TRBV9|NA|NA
CASSPGDSRGNTIYF
TGTGCCAGCAGCCCCGGAGACAGTCGTGGAAACACCATATATTTT
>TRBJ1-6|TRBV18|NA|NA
CASSPDRSYNSPLHF
TGTGCCAGCTCACCCGATCGCTCCTATAATTCACCCCTCCACTTT
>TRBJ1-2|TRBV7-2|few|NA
CASSDHWGGYTF
TGTGCCAGCAGCGACCACTGGGGTGGCTACACCTTC
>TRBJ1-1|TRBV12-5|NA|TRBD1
CASGSIFPGQGARTEAFF
TGTGCTAGTGGTTCCATTTTCCCGGGACAGGGGGCTCGCACTGAAGCTTTCTTT
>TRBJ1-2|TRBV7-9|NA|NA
CASSLSAANYGYTF
TGTGCCAGCAGCTTATCGGCAGCTAACTATGGCTACACCTTC
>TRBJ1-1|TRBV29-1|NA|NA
CSVVLYGGRTEAFF
TGCAGCGTTGTCTTGTACGGCGGGCGCACTGAAGCTTTCTTT
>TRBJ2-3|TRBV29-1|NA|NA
CSVERAGRADTQYF
TGCAGCGTTGAGAGGGCAGGGCGGGCAGATACGCAGTATTTT
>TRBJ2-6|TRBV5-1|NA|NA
CASSLEANGANVLTF
TGCGCCAGCAGCTTGGAGGCAAATGGGGCCAACGTCCTGACTTTC
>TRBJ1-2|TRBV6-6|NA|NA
CASRDRALNYGYTF
TGTGCCAGCAGGGATAGGGCGCTTAACTATGGCTACACCTTC
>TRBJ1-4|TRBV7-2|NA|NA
CASSKLRGEKLFF
TGTGCCAGCAGTAAACTTCGGGGTGAAAAACTGTTTTTT
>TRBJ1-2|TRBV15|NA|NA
CATSGLRGYTF
TGTGCCACCAGCGGGCTGCGGGGCTACACCTTC
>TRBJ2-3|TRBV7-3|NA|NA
CASSLRASPDTQYF
TGTGCCAGCAGCTTAAGGGCATCGCCAGATACGCAGTATTTT
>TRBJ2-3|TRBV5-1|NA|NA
CASSLSGLSTDTQYF
TGCGCCAGCAGCCTATCAGGGCTGAGCACAGATACGCAGTATTTT
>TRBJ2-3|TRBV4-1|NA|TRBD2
CASSQTASGVTDTQYF
TGCGCCAGCAGCCAAACCGCTAGCGGGGTCACAGATACGCAGTATTTT
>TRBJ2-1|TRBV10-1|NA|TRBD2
CASSEDVGGGSSYNEQFF
TGCGCCAGCAGTGAGGATGTTGGGGGGGGGAGCTCCTACAATGAGCAGTTCTTC
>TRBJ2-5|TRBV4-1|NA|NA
CASSQDRGPPETQYF
TGCGCCAGCAGCCAAGATCGGGGCCCGCCGGAGACCCAGTACTTC
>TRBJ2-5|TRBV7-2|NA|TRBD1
CASSRGQGLETQYF
TGTGCCAGCAGCCGGGGACAGGGCCTCGAGACCCAGTACTTC
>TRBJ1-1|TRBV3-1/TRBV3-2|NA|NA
CASSQVGGRRTEAFF
TGTGCCAGCAGCCAAGTAGGAGGGAGGCGGACTGAAGCTTTCTTT
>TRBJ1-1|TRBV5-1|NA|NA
CASSLYEDTEAFF
TGCGCCAGCAGCTTGTATGAGGACACTGAAGCTTTCTTT
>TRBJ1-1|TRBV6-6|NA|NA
CASSYSWTTTEAFF
TGTGCCAGCAGTTACTCCTGGACAACGACTGAAGCTTTCTTT